A single sample gave rise to the 10 T cell receptor beta chains below, sequenced in a study of cytomegalovirus exposure and HLA in healthy donors. Primers included in the PCR were 60 Vbeta and 13 Jbeta primers. Sequencing was performed with immunoSEQ multiplex PCR; in TCRdb, only in-frame clones are kept and a portion is missing. Of 120,000 to 150,000 clones in the sample, approximately 68% were seen once. Sequencing was carried out using PBMCs. The source of these receptors is a man between 60 and 70 years old in good health and CMV-seronegative.

A word on this clone: The junction shows a germline mismatch at one end, possibly a read error. V is TRBV7-9 and J is TRBJ1-2; no definite D call. The CDR3 is 12 amino acids. In germline, CDR1 is SEHNR, CDR2 FQNEAQ (reference sequence). The CDR3 loop is CSSSFSDYGYTF. The CDR3 bases are TGTTCCAGCAGTTTTTCTGACTATGGCTACACCTTC.

The V gene is TRBV7-2, the J gene TRBJ2-2, with 11 bases lining up with TRBD2. Germline loops: CDR1 SGHTA, CDR2 FQGNSA. V shed 2 bases and J 5 bases; nucleotides not matched to a gene: 1. The CDR3 sequence is 15 residues long. The CDR3 here is CASSLTSGSTGELFF. The DNA for the CDR3 is TGTGCCAGCAGCTTAACTAGCGGGAGTACCGGGGAGCTGTTTTTT. Filled out from reference TRBV7-2 and TRBJ2-2, the complete variable domain reads GAGVSQSPSNKVTEKGKDVELRCDPISGHTALYWYRQSLGQGLEFLIYFQGNSAPDKSGLPSDRFSAERTGGSVSTLTIQRTQQEDSAVYLCASSLTSGSTGELFFGEGSRLTVL.

The CDR3 nucleotides are TGTGCCAGCAGCCCCCAGAGCACAGATACGCAGTATTTT. Its protein is CASSPQSTDTQYF. J is TRBJ2-3 and V is TRBV7-3; no clear D. This CDR3 is built from 13 residues. Trimming took 5 bases from V and 0 from J, leaving 6 bases between them. CDR1 SGHTA and CDR2 FQGTGA come from the germline V gene.

The chain couples TRBV5-4 to TRBJ2-3; D is uncertain. With 0 bases removed from V and 0 bases from J, the gap between germline ends came to 8 bases. Per the germline V gene, CDR1 is SGHNT and CDR2 is YYREEE (reference sequence). CDR3 length equals 15 residues. DNA for the CDR3: TGTGCCAGCAGCTTGGATCTAGAAAGCACAGATACGCAGTATTTT. Its translation is CASSLDLESTDTQYF.

This clone appeared a few times. The chain links TRBV29-1 to TRBJ1-1; 10 positions agree with TRBD1. Per the germline V gene, CDR1 is SQVTM and CDR2 is ANQGSEA. J gave up 0 bases and V 6 bases, and 7 bases lay outside the gene matches. CDR3 length: 15 residues. The CDR3 coding sequence is TGCAGCGTCGCCGCGGACAGGGGGATGAACACTGAAGCTTTCTTT. Protein product: CSVAADRGMNTEAFF.

V and J are TRBV5-1 and TRBJ2-2; 9 nucleotides line up with TRBD1. Trimming cost V 3 bases and J 4 bases; bases outside gene matches: 7. The CDR3 loop spans 16 amino acids. CDR1 is SGHRS, CDR2 YFSETQ, per germline. The CDR3 reads CASSWNGQGSTGELFF. The CDR3 DNA reads TGCGCCAGCAGCTGGAACGGACAGGGGAGCACCGGGGAGCTGTTTTTT.

This clone has more than one count but fewer than ten. The chain employs TRBV28 and TRBJ2-7, with TRBD1 matching 9 bases. The CDR3 has 15 residues. Germline assignment: CDR1 MDHEN and CDR2 SYDVKM. The trim removed 3 bases at V and 3 bases at J, leaving 6 bases unmatched. The CDR3 DNA follows: TGTGCCAGCAGTTTCGCCGGGACAGGGAGCTACGAGCAGTACTTC. It codes for CASSFAGTGSYEQYF.

The CDR3 loop is CASTLGGPSYEQYF. The CDR3 nucleotides are TGTGCCAGCACCTTAGGGGGTCCCTCCTACGAGCAGTACTTC. The gene calls are TRBV28 and TRBJ2-7; a weak D match, TRBD1 (6 bases). Germline V gene sequence: CDR1 MDHEN, CDR2 SYDVKM. Trimming shortened V by 7 bases and J by 0 bases, and 13 bases separated the two germline ends. This CDR3 region has 14 residues.

Concerning this clone itself: The same CDR3 arises from other DNA sequences in this sample as well. The chain couples TRBV5-6 to TRBJ2-1; D gene uncertain. The germline V and J ends were trimmed by 0 bases and 9 bases, with 7 bases remaining between them. The CDR3 contains 12 residues. Germline-derived CDR1 and CDR2 are SGHDT and YYEEEE. Here the CDR3 reads CASSLEAGEQFF. The CDR3 DNA follows: TGTGCCAGCAGCTTGGAAGCAGGTGAGCAGTTCTTC.

The chain couples TRBV5-6 to TRBJ1-5; 7 bases map to TRBD1. CDR1 and CDR2 (germline): SGHDT, YYEEEE. Trimming at V came to 3 bases and at J to 4 bases, leaving 7 bases not matched to a gene. The CDR3 loop spans 15 amino acids. CDR3: CASSYSTGMNQPQHF. CDR3 DNA: TGTGCCAGCAGCTACTCGACAGGGATGAATCAGCCCCAGCATTTT. Using reference TRBV5-6 and TRBJ1-5 for the parts outside the CDR3, the full variable domain is DAGVTQSPTHLIKTRGQQVTLRCSPKSGHDTVSWYQQALGQGPQFIFQYYEEEERQRGNFPDRFSGHQFPNYSSELNVNALLLGDSALYLCASSYSTGMNQPQHFGDGTRLSIL.